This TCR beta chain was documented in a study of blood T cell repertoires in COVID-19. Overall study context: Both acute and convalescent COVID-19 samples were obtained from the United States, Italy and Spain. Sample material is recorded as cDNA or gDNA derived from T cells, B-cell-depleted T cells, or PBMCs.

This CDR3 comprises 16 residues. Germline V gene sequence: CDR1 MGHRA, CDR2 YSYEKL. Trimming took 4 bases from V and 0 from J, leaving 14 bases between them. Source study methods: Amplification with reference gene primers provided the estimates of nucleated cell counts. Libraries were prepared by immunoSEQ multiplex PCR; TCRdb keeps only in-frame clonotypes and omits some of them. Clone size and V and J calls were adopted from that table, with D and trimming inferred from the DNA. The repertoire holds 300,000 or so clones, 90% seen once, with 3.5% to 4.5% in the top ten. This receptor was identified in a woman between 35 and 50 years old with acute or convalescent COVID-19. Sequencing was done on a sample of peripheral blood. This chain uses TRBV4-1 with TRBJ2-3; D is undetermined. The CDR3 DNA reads TGCGCCAGCAGCCCGTACAGTGACACTAGCACAGATACGCAGTATTTT. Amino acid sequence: CASSPYSDTSTDTQYF.